The 23 T cell receptor beta chains below all came from one sample that was sequenced in a study of shared clonotypes between healthy human individuals. The table came from immunoSEQ multiplex PCR; TCRdb's copy has only in-frame clones and leaves some out. The table includes around 550,000 clones, roughly 95% detected once. Terminally differentiated effector memory CD45RA+ cells were excluded from the naive CD8 cells, which were CD45RO-negative and positively selected for CCR7. The material sequenced was naive CD8+ T cells sorted from blood. The receptors were gathered from a woman under 40 in good health.

The CDR3 DNA reads as TGTGCCAGCAGTACCCCGGGACAAGCGAACACCGGGGAGCTGTTTTTT. Residues: CASSTPGQANTGELFF. The V and J genes are TRBV28 and TRBJ2-2, with D perhaps matching TRBD1 (6 bases). The CDR3 consists of 16 residues. Per germline, CDR1 MDHEN and CDR2 SYDVKM. The V end was cut by 5 bases, the J end by 0 bases, with 13 bases between.

This clone was found once. The rearrangement links TRBV4-1 to TRBJ2-7; tentatively, D is TRBD1 (6 bases). The CDR3 is made up of 15 amino acids. Germline CDR1 is MGHRA and CDR2 is YSYEKL. V lost 4 bases, J lost 5 bases, and 18 bases lay in between. The chain's CDR3 is CASSLWGLEADEQYF. CDR3 nucleotide sequence: TGCGCCAGCAGCCTCTGGGGGCTAGAAGCGGACGAGCAGTACTTC.

J is TRBJ2-4 and V is TRBV25-1; unclear D gene. Germline loops: CDR1 MGHDK, CDR2 SYGVNS. The CDR3 spans 16 residues. Trimming removed 1 base from V and 0 bases from J, with 10 bases in between. The CDR3 region is CASSESQYEAKNIQYF. As DNA, the CDR3 is TGTGCCAGCAGTGAATCGCAGTACGAAGCCAAAAACATTCAGTACTTC.

The J gene is TRBJ1-1, the V gene TRBV9, with D hard to call. Looked up from germline, CDR1 is SGDLS and CDR2 is YYNGEE. Trimming stripped 0 bases from V and 5 bases from J, with 8 bases between. This CDR3 spans 13 amino acids. For the CDR3, the DNA is TGTGCCAGCAGCGTAGCCGGGGATACTGAAGCTTTCTTT. This encodes CASSVAGDTEAFF.

The rearrangement links TRBV19 to TRBJ1-2; D gene ambiguous. This CDR3 comprises 14 residues. Looked up from germline, CDR1 is LNHDA and CDR2 is SQIVND (reference sequence). V was shortened by 1 base and J by 7 bases, with 13 bases between the two germline ends. CDR3 loop: CASSIAHPVGGYTF. For the CDR3, the DNA is TGTGCCAGTAGTATAGCCCACCCCGTAGGTGGCTACACCTTC.

The J gene is TRBJ2-7, the V gene TRBV27; 7 bases align to TRBD2. Germline loops: CDR1 MNHEY, CDR2 SMNVEV (reference sequence). After removal of 4 bases from V and 2 bases from J, the junction contained 11 bases not matched to a gene. The CDR3 extends over 16 amino acids. CDR3 loop: CASSSRIAGSPYEQYF. DNA for the CDR3: TGTGCCAGCAGTTCCCGTATAGCGGGTTCCCCCTACGAGCAGTACTTC.

The chain couples TRBV25-1 to TRBJ1-3; D possibly corresponds to TRBD1 (6 bases). The V gene's germline CDR1 is MGHDK and CDR2 SYGVNS. Trimming shortened V by 6 bases and J by 2 bases, and 11 bases separated the two germline ends. The CDR3 spans 14 residues. As DNA, the CDR3 is TGTGCCAGCAGGGAGGGGGTAGCTGGAAACACCATATATTTT. It encodes CASREGVAGNTIYF.

The genes are TRBV6-5 and TRBJ2-7; D call uncertain. The CDR3 runs to 14 residues. Germline V gene lookup returns CDR1 MNHEY and CDR2 SVGAGI. V was shortened by 8 bases and J by 6 bases, with 20 bases between the two germline ends. This chain's CDR3 is CASGRIGPTIEQYF. The CDR3 DNA reads TGTGCCAGCGGACGCATAGGACCCACTATCGAGCAGTACTTC.

The gene calls are TRBV4-1 and TRBJ1-1, with no clear D. The CDR3 extends over 17 amino acids. Looked up from germline, CDR1 is MGHRA and CDR2 is YSYEKL. The V and J ends lost 1 base and 4 bases respectively, with 19 bases between them. CDR3 DNA: TGCGCCAGCAGCCAAGTTGGGGTTGGTGTTCCGCCCACTGAAGCTTTCTTT. Its translation is CASSQVGVGVPPTEAFF.

The chain employs TRBV19 and TRBJ1-1; TRBD1 might be the D (5 bases). CDR1 is LNHDA, CDR2 SQIVND, per germline (reference sequence). CDR3 length: 13 amino acids. V lost 4 bases and J 4 bases, leaving 10 bases between the germline ends. CDR3 DNA: TGTGCCAGTAGTACAGGGCGGGGCACTGAAGCTTTCTTT. The encoded protein is CASSTGRGTEAFF.

This chain uses TRBV27 with TRBJ2-7; 7 nucleotides agree with TRBD2. The trim removed 5 bases at V and 3 bases at J, leaving 4 bases unmatched. CDR3 length: 13 amino acids. The V gene's germline CDR1 is MNHEY and CDR2 SMNVEV (reference sequence). The CDR3 DNA reads as TGTGCCAGCAGTCCCGGACTAGACTACGAGCAGTACTTC. The encoded protein is CASSPGLDYEQYF.

The chain combines TRBV6-6 with TRBJ2-7; D is possibly TRBD1 (6 bases). CDR3 size: 14 residues. V gave up 6 bases and J gave up 2 bases, with 14 bases separating them. Per the germline V gene, CDR1 is MNHNY and CDR2 is SVGAGI (reference sequence). The CDR3 spells CASSSTGQTYEQYF. CDR3 in DNA: TGTGCCAGCAGCTCAACGGGACAAACCTACGAGCAGTACTTC.

This clone has only a few counts. The chain carries TRBV5-6 and TRBJ2-7, with no clear D. The CDR3 consists of 12 residues. Germline lookup yields CDR1 SGHDT and CDR2 YYEEEE. V lost 3 bases, J lost 6 bases, and 10 bases lay in between. CDR3 in amino acids: CASSSASPEQYF. CDR3 nucleotides: TGTGCCAGCAGCTCCGCTTCTCCCGAGCAGTACTTC.

In regard to this clone: The same CDR3 arises from other DNA sequences in this sample as well. The chain employs TRBV28 and TRBJ2-7, with 12 bases matching TRBD2. CDR1 and CDR2 (germline): MDHEN, SYDVKM. Trimming at V came to 5 bases and at J to 5 bases, leaving 4 bases not matched to a gene. This CDR3 comprises 14 residues. DNA for the CDR3: TGTGCCAGCAGTCTAGCGGGAGGGCCGGACGAGCAGTACTTC. Its protein product is CASSLAGGPDEQYF.

The chain couples TRBV19 to TRBJ2-7, with 7 positions matching TRBD2. Germline V gene data show CDR1 as LNHDA and CDR2 as SQIVND (reference sequence). The CDR3 extends over 12 amino acids. After removal of 9 bases from V and 4 bases from J, the junction contained 6 bases not matched to a gene. The CDR3 DNA sequence: TGTGCCAGCTCTAGCGGAGATTACGAGCAGTACTTC. It encodes CASSSGDYEQYF. The whole variable domain, remainder taken from reference TRBV19 and TRBJ2-7, is DGGITQSPKYLFRKEGQNVTLSCEQNLNHDAMYWYRQDPGQGLRLIYYSQIVNDFQKGDIAEGYSVSREKKESFPLTVTSAQKNPTAFYLCASSSGDYEQYFGPGTRLTVT.

This rearrangement joins TRBV2 to TRBJ2-7; D may be TRBD2 (6 bases). V gave up 6 bases and J gave up 3 bases, with 15 bases separating them. The CDR3 is made up of 14 amino acids. Germline lookup yields CDR1 SNHLY and CDR2 FYNNEI. CDR3 DNA sequence: TGTGCCAGCAGCCTCCCGGGACTCTTCTACGAGCAGTACTTC. It yields the protein CASSLPGLFYEQYF.

This sequence joins TRBV28 and TRBJ2-7; TRBD1 agrees at 7 bases. In germline, CDR1 is MDHEN, CDR2 SYDVKM. The V segment lost 1 base and the J segment 6 bases; nucleotides outside the gene matches: 3. The CDR3 extends over 13 amino acids. The CDR3 nucleotides are TGTGCCAGCAGTTTATATACAGGGGTCGAGCAGTACTTC. This translates into CASSLYTGVEQYF.

This chain links TRBV5-1 with TRBJ1-1; weak D call: TRBD1 (6 bases). Germline CDR1 SGHRS, CDR2 YFSETQ. The CDR3 is 15 amino acids. Trimming pared 2 bases from V and 0 bases from J, leaving 11 bases between. DNA for the CDR3: TGCGCCAGCAGCTTATACAGGGCCATGAACACTGAAGCTTTCTTT. It is translated as CASSLYRAMNTEAFF.

This sequence joins TRBV18 and TRBJ2-1; a possible D gene is TRBD1 (6 bases). The germline V gene has CDR1 KGHSH and CDR2 LQKENI. V gave up 3 bases and J gave up 2 bases, with 11 bases separating them. The CDR3 has 15 amino acids. The CDR3: CASSPQGITYNEQFF. CDR3 coding DNA: TGTGCCAGCTCACCCCAGGGGATCACCTACAATGAGCAGTTCTTC.

The chain employs TRBV6-1 and TRBJ2-7; D may correspond to TRBD1 or TRBD2 (5 bases each). V lost 6 bases to trimming and J lost 5 bases, with 17 bases between them. Germline V gives CDR1 MNHNS, CDR2 SASEGT. The length of the CDR3 is 14 residues. Written as DNA, the CDR3 is TGTGCCAGCAGGAGGTCCGGGACCCCACACGAGCAGTACTTC. Translating gives CASRRSGTPHEQYF.

This clone was detected once. This chain connects TRBV13 to TRBJ2-1; 8 nucleotides line up with TRBD1. V lost 0 bases, J lost 8 bases, and 3 bases stayed unmatched. Germline CDR1 reads PRHDT; CDR2 reads FYEKMQ (reference sequence). This CDR3 spans 14 amino acids. The CDR3 loop reads CASSLGTGEHEQFF. The CDR3 coding sequence is TGTGCCAGCAGCTTAGGGACAGGGGAACATGAGCAGTTCTTC.

The rearrangement links TRBV29-1 to TRBJ2-1; D is possibly TRBD1 (5 bases). The V and J ends lost 4 bases and 7 bases respectively, with 11 bases between them. This CDR3 is built from 12 residues. Germline values: CDR1 SQVTM, CDR2 ANQGSEA. CDR3 sequence reads: CSVATVQNEQFF. For the CDR3, the DNA is TGCAGCGTTGCGACAGTACAAAATGAGCAGTTCTTC.

The chain links TRBV4-1 to TRBJ1-5, with 7 bases that match TRBD1. Trimming cost V 5 bases and J 4 bases; bases outside gene matches: 11. Germline V CDR1 and CDR2: MGHRA, YSYEKL. CDR3 size: 16 residues. The CDR3 spells CASSNPPVRGNQPQHF. For the CDR3, the DNA is TGCGCCAGCAGCAACCCTCCCGTCAGGGGGAATCAGCCCCAGCATTTT.